The 9 T cell receptor beta chains below were found in one sample sequenced in a study of T cells in Graves' hyperthyroidism and ophthalmopathy. It was RNA transcripts that yielded the amplified TCR beta CDR3 regions. HTBI primers were employed in a first-round RT-PCR of the TCR CDR3. A single record per CDR3 protein comes from TCRdb applying MiXCR to the multiplex PCR reads. Of hundreds of thousands of distinct CDR3 sequences listed, 12% to 15% are singletons. The sequencing input was blood. The receptors stem from a woman aged 18-29 years with Graves' hyperthyroidism.

This clonotype showed up many times. This chain connects TRBV28 to TRBJ2-7; D gene unclear. Deletions cut 1 base from V and 0 bases from J, with 10 bases between. The length of the CDR3 is 15 residues. CDR1 and CDR2 (germline): MDHEN, SYDVKM. The CDR3 sequence: CASSLSASNSYEQYF. Written as DNA, the CDR3 is TGTGCCAGCAGTTTATCCGCCTCTAACTCCTACGAGCAGTACTTC.

This clonotype was observed many times. V usage is TRBV2 and J usage is TRBJ2-5, with D possibly matching TRBD1 (5 bases). V lost 7 bases and J lost 9, with 21 bases in between. The CDR3 runs to 14 residues. Germline CDR1 is SNHLY and CDR2 is FYNNEI. The CDR3, as DNA: TGTGCCAGCACCTCACGCTACCAGGGAACGGCCCAGTACTTC. Encoded protein: CASTSRYQGTAQYF.

CDR3 DNA: TGCAGTGCAACGCGGAGACTGTCCTACGAGCAGTACTTC. It yields the protein CSATRRLSYEQYF. This sequence joins TRBV20-1 and TRBJ2-7; D is unclear. The germline V gene encodes CDR1 DFQATT and CDR2 SNEGSKA (reference sequence). V lost 6 bases and J 1 base, leaving 13 bases between the germline ends. This CDR3 is 13 amino acids long.

This clonotype was observed at least ten times. V and J are TRBV5-1 and TRBJ1-1; 8 bases are a match to TRBD1. The J segment lost 3 bases and the V segment lost 4 bases, leaving 5 bases of the junction unmatched. The CDR3 length is 14 residues. The germline V gene encodes CDR1 SGHRS and CDR2 YFSETQ. The CDR3 DNA reads as TGCGCCAGCAGCCCTTGGGGACAGGACACTGAAGCTTTCTTT. This gives the protein CASSPWGQDTEAFF.

This clonotype was seen more than once but under ten times. V is TRBV7-9 and J is TRBJ2-1; D remains ambiguous. Looked up from germline, CDR1 is SEHNR and CDR2 is FQNEAQ (reference sequence). V was cut by 5 bases and J by 8 bases, with 16 bases left in between. This CDR3 region has 14 residues. Here the CDR3 DNA reads TGTGCCAGCAGCGATCCGACGCATATCTATGAGCAGTTCTTC. Translated: CASSDPTHIYEQFF.

This clonotype was seen only once. The rearrangement joins TRBV10-2 to TRBJ1-1; D perhaps matches TRBD1 (5 bases). CDR1 is WSHSY and CDR2 is SAAADI in the germline V gene. The V and J ends lost 1 base and 2 bases respectively, with 8 bases between them. This CDR3 region has 14 residues. CDR3 protein: CASSELTVNTEAFF. The CDR3 DNA reads TGCGCCAGCAGTGAGTTGACAGTAAACACTGAAGCTTTCTTT.

In DNA, the CDR3 is TGCAGCGCTGGACAGGGAGACTATGGCTACACCTTC. It codes for CSAGQGDYGYTF. The chain uses TRBV29-1 and TRBJ1-2; the match to TRBD1 covers 8 bases. From germline, CDR1 is SQVTM and CDR2 ANQGSEA. After removal of 7 bases from V and 3 bases from J, the junction contained 4 bases not matched to a gene. The CDR3 is 12 residues long. Full variable domain (outside the CDR3, taken from reference TRBV29-1 and TRBJ1-2): SAVISQKPSRDICQRGTSLTIQCQVDSQVTMMFWYRQQPGQSLTLIATANQGSEATYESGFVIDKFPISRPNLTFSTLTVSNMSPEDSSIYLCSAGQGDYGYTFGSGTRLTVV.

In this sample, this clonotype turned up many times. V is TRBV7-9 and J is TRBJ2-1; D might be TRBD1 (5 bases). Between the trimmed V and J ends, which lost 5 bases and 6 bases, there was a span of 14 bases. The CDR3 runs to 14 residues. Germline V gives CDR1 SEHNR, CDR2 FQNEAQ (reference sequence). In nucleotides, the CDR3 is TGTGCCAGCAGCCCGTGGGGCAGATCCAATGAGCAGTTCTTC. It encodes CASSPWGRSNEQFF.

This clonotype was found many times. The gene calls are TRBV3-1 and TRBJ2-7; D gene uncertain. This CDR3 has 12 amino acids. The germline CDR1 and CDR2 sequences are LGHDT and YNNKEL (reference sequence). The V gene lost 3 bases and the J gene lost 5 bases, with 8 bases spanning the gap. As DNA, the CDR3 is TGTGCCAGCAGCCATCTTGCCCACGAGCAGTACTTC. It specifies CASSHLAHEQYF.